This TCR beta chain stems from a study of blood T cell repertoires in COVID-19. Background on the study: Donors in the United States, Italy and Spain gave samples during acute or convalescent COVID-19. PBMCs, B-cell-depleted T cells, or T cells provided the cDNA or gDNA that made up the material.

The CDR3 is made up of 15 amino acids. After removal of 2 bases from V and 5 bases from J, the junction contained 3 bases not matched to a gene. Germline V CDR1 and CDR2: MNHEY, SVGAGI. Authors' data handling: It was from reference gene primer amplification that nucleated cell counts were estimated. Only in-frame clones appear in the TCRdb table, and some are missing; sequencing was by immunoSEQ multiplex PCR. Clone size and V and J calls were adopted from that table, with D and trimming inferred from the DNA. The sample lists about 310,000 clones, around 87% seen once, with 1% in the top ten. Sequencing used peripheral blood. The rearrangement joins TRBV6-5 to TRBJ1-6; 7 bases match TRBD1. The TCR was taken from a man in his fifties or sixties with active or convalescent COVID-19. CDR3 bases: TGTGCCAGCAGTTACCGGACAGGTCATAATTCACCCCTCCACTTT. Translating it yields CASSYRTGHNSPLHF.